Listed below are T cell receptor beta chains from one sample, sequenced in a study of OX40 agonist ivuxolimab in advanced cancers. TCRdb's copy holds only in-frame clones and misses some; the assay was immunoSEQ multiplex PCR. The sample records approximately 70,000 clones, around 84% being singletons. This material consisted of CD4+ or CD8+ T cells sorted from blood, taken in a trial of the OX40 agonist ivuxolimab. Receptor source: an adult with an advanced solid tumor such as melanoma, head and neck, liver or kidney cancer. The CDR3 runs from the conserved cysteine through the conserved F or W. A D gene is named only where the DNA matches it firmly. Clone size is given for some rows only: seen once, a few or many times, or a class if the clone is expanded.

V gene	J gene	D gene	clone size	CDR3 protein	CDR3 DNA
TRBV5-1	TRBJ1-5	-	-	CASSLEGWGAGQPQHF	TGCGCCAGCAGCTTGGAAGGTTGGGGGGCAGGACAGCCCCAGCATTTT
TRBV19	TRBJ2-7	-	-	CASSIFAGRSYEQYF	TGTGCCAGTAGTATTTTTGCGGGTCGCTCCTACGAGCAGTACTTC
TRBV15	TRBJ2-1	-	-	CATSREISANFNEQFF	TGTGCCACCAGCAGAGAAATTAGCGCTAACTTCAATGAGCAGTTCTTC
TRBV5-4	TRBJ2-2	-	-	CASSFDRGAGEGGELFF	TGTGCCAGCAGCTTCGACAGGGGCGCGGGAGAGGGCGGGGAGCTGTTTTTT
TRBV19	TRBJ2-7	-	-	CASSVRESYEQYF	TGTGCCAGTAGTGTGAGAGAATCCTACGAGCAGTACTTC
TRBV19	TRBJ2-3	-	-	CASRTGRGGTDTQYF	TGTGCCAGTAGAACAGGTCGGGGCGGCACAGATACGCAGTATTTT
TRBV4-2	TRBJ2-2	TRBD2	-	CASSPRLAGERELFF	TGTGCCAGCAGCCCTCGACTAGCGGGAGAGAGGGAGCTGTTTTTT
TRBV28	TRBJ1-2	TRBD1	-	CASRLQGTNYGYTF	TGTGCCAGCAGGCTACAGGGGACTAACTATGGCTACACCTTC
TRBV9	TRBJ2-7	TRBD2	-	CASSEGGATWEQYF	TGTGCCAGCAGCGAGGGAGGGGCCACCTGGGAGCAGTACTTC
TRBV29-1	TRBJ2-7	-	once	CSVEGREAPYEQYF	TGCAGCGTTGAAGGCAGGGAGGCCCCTTACGAGCAGTACTTC
TRBV5-1	TRBJ2-7	TRBD1	-	CASSLVGTGTHEQYF	TGCGCCAGCAGCTTGGTGGGGACAGGTACCCACGAGCAGTACTTC
TRBV27	TRBJ2-7	TRBD2	-	CASRALADQYEQYF	TGTGCCAGCAGGGCCCTAGCGGACCAGTACGAGCAGTACTTC
TRBV18	TRBJ2-1	-	once	CASSPPVRSYEQFF	TGTGCCAGCTCACCACCGGTGAGAAGTTATGAGCAGTTCTTC
TRBV5-1	TRBJ2-5	-	-	CASSQQETQYF	TGCGCCAGCAGCCAGCAAGAGACCCAGTACTTC
TRBV5-6	TRBJ2-7	TRBD2	-	CASSLRASGSVYEQYF	TGTGCCAGCAGCTTGAGGGCCAGCGGGAGTGTCTACGAGCAGTACTTC
TRBV28	TRBJ2-3	TRBD2	-	CASSRITGGRTQDTQYF	TGTGCCAGCAGCCGAATCACGGGCGGGAGGACTCAGGATACGCAGTATTTT
TRBV5-4	TRBJ2-1	-	-	CASSLGGGGEQFF	TGTGCCAGCAGCTTGGGGGGAGGCGGAGAGCAGTTCTTC
TRBV9	TRBJ2-3	-	-	CASSVGQSTDTQYF	TGTGCCAGCAGCGTAGGACAAAGCACAGATACGCAGTATTTT
TRBV23-1	TRBJ2-1	TRBD2	few	CASSPELAGYNEQFF	TGCGCCAGCAGTCCCGAACTAGCGGGATACAATGAGCAGTTCTTC
TRBV7-9	TRBJ2-3	-	-	CASSSEGSTDTQYF	TGTGCCAGCAGCTCCGAGGGGAGCACAGATACGCAGTATTTT
TRBV4-1	TRBJ1-4	TRBD1	-	CASSQDRGGTGYNEKLFF	TGCGCCAGCAGCCAAGACCGCGGGGGGACAGGGTATAATGAAAAACTGTTTTTT
TRBV7-9	TRBJ2-5	TRBD2	-	CASSSGLAGVETQYF	TGTGCCAGCAGCTCGGGACTAGCGGGAGTAGAGACCCAGTACTTC
TRBV11-2	TRBJ2-7	TRBD1	-	CASSLDGPDRASPYEQYF	TGTGCCAGCAGCTTAGATGGCCCGGACAGGGCGTCCCCCTACGAGCAGTACTTC
TRBV19	TRBJ1-1	-	-	CASSTWGGSKAEAFF	TGTGCCAGTAGTACCTGGGGCGGGTCAAAGGCTGAAGCTTTCTTT
TRBV19	TRBJ2-2	-	-	CASTASQNTGELFF	TGTGCCAGTACGGCCAGCCAGAACACCGGGGAGCTGTTTTTT
TRBV6-5	TRBJ1-3	TRBD1	-	CASSSGTGTGNTIYF	TGTGCCAGCAGCTCCGGGACAGGGACTGGAAACACCATATATTTT
TRBV11-2	TRBJ2-2	-	-	CASSPLRAPTGELFF	TGTGCCAGCAGCCCGCTCCGGGCTCCCACCGGGGAGCTGTTTTTT
TRBV5-4	TRBJ1-1	-	-	CASSLWGHATEAFF	TGTGCCAGCAGCTTGTGGGGGCACGCCACTGAAGCTTTCTTT
TRBV5-1	TRBJ2-5	-	-	CASSLDKYQETQYF	TGCGCCAGCAGCTTGGACAAGTACCAAGAGACCCAGTACTTC
TRBV15	TRBJ2-4	-	-	CATSRGRGAIGNIQYF	TGTGCCACCAGCAGGGGACGCGGGGCGATCGGAAACATTCAGTACTTC
TRBV18	TRBJ2-1	-	few	CASSSMSNEQFF	TGTGCCAGCTCCTCGATGAGCAATGAGCAGTTCTTC
TRBV28	TRBJ2-7	TRBD2	-	CASRKTSRYEQYF	TGTGCCAGCAGAAAGACTAGCAGGTACGAGCAGTACTTC
TRBV18	TRBJ1-1	-	-	CASSPPRLNTEAFF	TGTGCCAGCTCACCACCCCGGTTGAACACTGAAGCTTTCTTT
TRBV19	TRBJ1-2	TRBD1	-	CASSLSTGASYGYTF	TGTGCCAGTAGTTTATCGACAGGGGCCTCCTATGGCTACACCTTC
TRBV19	TRBJ1-2	-	-	CASSRDTEGYGYTF	TGTGCCAGTAGTAGGGATACGGAAGGCTATGGCTACACCTTC
TRBV6-5	TRBJ1-4	-	few	CASSSTDGSWGEKLFF	TGTGCCAGCAGTTCTACAGACGGGAGTTGGGGGGAAAAACTGTTTTTT
TRBV19	TRBJ1-3	-	-	CASSTRTLDSVSGNTIYF	TGTGCCAGTAGTACTCGCACACTTGACAGCGTTTCTGGAAACACCATATATTTT
TRBV28	TRBJ2-7	-	-	CASSLLSYEQYF	TGTGCCAGCAGCCTCCTGTCCTACGAGCAGTACTTC